This entry is about one TCR beta chain. The sample belongs to a study of blood T cell repertoires in COVID-19. V was pared by 6 bases and J by 4 bases, with 8 bases between. Germline lookup yields CDR1 KGHDR and CDR2 SFDVKD. The CDR3 extends over 13 amino acids. Original processing methods: For nucleated cells, counts were estimated from reference gene primer amplification. Clones were read by immunoSEQ multiplex PCR, and TCRdb kept only the in-frame ones, dropping some. That table supplies the V and J calls and clone size; D and trimming were determined from the DNA. The top ten hold 1.5% to 2% of the sample, which has more than 300,000 clones, 70% to 90% seen once.

The clonotype was recovered from a woman in her thirties with COVID-19, enrolled during active disease. The rearrangement links TRBV24-1 to TRBJ2-2; possible D gene TRBD1, 5 bases. Sequencing was carried out using peripheral blood. CDR3 loop: CATSSTATGELFF. The CDR3 coding sequence is TGTGCCACCAGTTCGACAGCCACCGGGGAGCTGTTTTTT.